The present entry profiles one TCR beta chain with its context. Its antigen remains unidentified. This sample is drawn from a study of T cells after yellow fever vaccination. Across the whole study: Where fractions had low cell numbers, libraries were prepared from them with the SMART-Seq v4 Ultra Low Input RNA kit.

CDR1 SGHTA and CDR2 FQGNSA come from the germline V gene. There are 13 residues in the CDR3. V lost 5 bases to trimming and J lost 2 bases, with 7 bases between them. In TCRdb, the 5' RACE reads were re-called with MiXCR into one record per CDR3 protein. The sample gives 500,000 to 650,000 distinct CDR3 sequences, approximately 13% of which show up once; under 15% is in the top ten. Findings and limits, study-wide: It was a weaker secondary response, yet one that peaked faster, at day 5 versus 15.

The sequence came from a man under 40 who received the YFV17D yellow fever vaccine. The sample in question was PBMCs, obtained on the day of the yellow fever booster vaccination. J is TRBJ1-5 and V is TRBV7-2; no clear D. CDR3 sequence: CASSRGRNQPQHF. The CDR3 coding sequence is TGTGCCAGCAGCCGCGGTCGCAATCAGCCCCAGCATTTT.